Each of the 14 T cell receptor beta chains below was sequenced from the same sample in a study of type 1 and type 2 diabetes patients. PCR was run on genomic DNA. A primer set of 30 forward and 13 reverse primers amplified the CDR3. TCRdb re-called the multiplex PCR reads with MiXCR, one entry per CDR3 protein. The sample includes 270,000 or so distinct CDR3 sequences, roughly 50% of them seen just once. Input material: peripheral blood mononuclear cells (PBMCs). Source of these receptors: a man aged 18 to 29 with type 2 diabetes.

A word on this clonotype: The junction departs from the called germline gene at one end, perhaps through a read error. This rearrangement joins TRBV30 to TRBJ2-5, with D possibly TRBD2 on 6 matching bases. CDR1 and CDR2 from the germline V gene are GTSNPN and SVGIG (reference sequence). The CDR3 sequence is 11 residues long. The CDR3 sequence is CAWSVGRGLFF. CDR3 nucleotides: TGTGCCTGGAGTGTAGGACGGGGACTGTTCTTC.

In its sample, this clonotype was seen a few times. J is TRBJ2-5 and V is TRBV7-9, with D possibly being TRBD1 (6 bases). Germline lookup yields CDR1 SEHNR and CDR2 FQNEAQ (reference sequence). CDR3 length equals 15 residues. V lost 2 bases and J lost 2, with 12 bases in between. The CDR3 is CASSLMQGLQETQYF. The CDR3 nucleotides read TGTGCCAGCAGCTTAATGCAGGGGCTGCAAGAGACCCAGTACTTC.

The chain recombines TRBV10-3 with TRBJ2-3; the D is unclear. The CDR3 contains 12 residues. V was cut by 11 bases and J by 4 bases, with 13 bases left in between. Germline V gene sequence: CDR1 ENHRY, CDR2 SYGVKD. Here the CDR3 reads CAVAVRPDTQYF. The CDR3 nucleotides read TGTGCCGTCGCAGTGAGGCCAGATACGCAGTATTTT.

In this sample, this clonotype turned up once. J is TRBJ1-5 and V is TRBV19; D ambiguous. This CDR3 has 15 amino acids. The V gene lost 1 base and the J gene lost 9 bases, with 16 bases spanning the gap. Germline CDR1 LNHDA, CDR2 SQIVND (reference sequence). The CDR3, as DNA: TGTGCCAGTAGTATAGTGCCAACGAGCGTTTGGCCCCAGCATTTT. Its translation is CASSIVPTSVWPQHF. The full variable domain, with the rest looked up from reference TRBV19 and TRBJ1-5, is DGGITQSPKYLFRKEGQNVTLSCEQNLNHDAMYWYRQDPGQGLRLIYYSQIVNDFQKGDIAEGYSVSREKKESFPLTVTSAQKNPTAFYLCASSIVPTSVWPQHFGDGTRLSIL.

The chain couples TRBV7-3 to TRBJ2-3; D not resolved. Germline V gene sequence: CDR1 SGHTA, CDR2 FQGTGA. This CDR3 comprises 14 residues. V lost 1 base, J lost 4 bases, and 9 bases lay in between. For the CDR3, the DNA is TGTGCCAGCAGCTTAAACAGTCTCCCAGATACGCAGTATTTT. This codes for CASSLNSLPDTQYF.

This clonotype appeared a few times. The J gene is TRBJ2-7, the V gene TRBV20-1; no definite D call. This CDR3 spans 12 amino acids. V lost 1 base, J lost 7 bases, and 11 bases lay in between. The germline V gene has CDR1 DFQATT and CDR2 SNEGSKA (reference sequence). CDR3 sequence: CSARGPSEEQYF. CDR3 coding DNA: TGCAGTGCTAGAGGGCCAAGTGAAGAGCAGTACTTC.

J is TRBJ2-5 and V is TRBV5-1; 12 bases are a match to TRBD2. Near its end, the DNA agrees better with TRBJ2-1, so the J call may be wrong. Germline assignment: CDR1 SGHRS and CDR2 YFSETQ. The CDR3 length is 16 residues. CDR3 loop: CASSWGGASGRGEQFF. CDR3 sequence (DNA): TGCGCCAGCAGCTGGGGTGGGGCTAGCGGGAGGGGTGAGCAGTTCTTC.

The chain combines TRBV20-1 with TRBJ2-3; D is ambiguous. CDR1 is DFQATT, CDR2 SNEGSKA, per germline (reference sequence). CDR3 size: 14 residues. Trimming left V 3 bases short and J 6 bases short, with 16 bases between. This CDR3 is CSARRQDGADTQYF. The DNA of the CDR3 is TGCAGTGCTAGGAGGCAAGATGGAGCCGATACGCAGTATTTT.

At least ten counts were recorded for this clonotype. This chain joins TRBV2 and TRBJ2-5; 7 nucleotides agree with TRBD2. The CDR3 runs to 13 residues. Germline CDR1 is SNHLY and CDR2 is FYNNEI. The J segment lost 6 bases and the V segment lost 6 bases, leaving 7 bases of the junction unmatched. The DNA for the CDR3 is TGTGCCAGCAGGGGGGGAGGGGAAAAGACCCAGTACTTC. Translating it yields CASRGGGEKTQYF.

The rearrangement joins TRBV15 to TRBJ2-1; 9 bases agree with TRBD2. This CDR3 has 15 amino acids. The V gene end was trimmed by 5 bases and the J gene end by 4 bases; junction bases not matched to a gene: 6. CDR1 LNHNV and CDR2 YYDKDF come from the germline V gene (reference sequence). In nucleotides, the CDR3 is TGTGCCACCAGCTCGCGACTAGCGGAGTACAATGAGCAGTTCTTC. Its protein is CATSSRLAEYNEQFF.

This clonotype was found a few times. The J gene is TRBJ2-7, the V gene TRBV20-1; no reliable D call. Germline CDR1 reads DFQATT; CDR2 reads SNEGSKA (reference sequence). This CDR3 has 14 amino acids. Between the trimmed V and J ends, which lost 1 base and 3 bases, there was a span of 13 bases. CDR3 nucleotides: TGCAGTGCTAGAGCCCTGCTAGAAAACTACGAGCAGTACTTC. Encoded protein: CSARALLENYEQYF.

The chain recombines TRBV19 with TRBJ1-4, with D hard to call. Germline-derived CDR1 and CDR2 are LNHDA and SQIVND (reference sequence). CDR3 length equals 13 residues. The germline V and J ends were trimmed by 8 bases and 8 bases, with 15 bases remaining between them. CDR3 loop: CASQDRMGEKLFF. The CDR3, as DNA: TGTGCCAGTCAGGACCGGATGGGGGAAAAACTGTTTTTT.

The V call is TRBV12-3 or TRBV12-4, the J call TRBJ1-5; D ambiguous. Between the trimmed V and J ends, which lost 1 base and 7 bases, there was a span of 20 bases. This CDR3 spans 17 amino acids. In DNA form, the CDR3 reads TGTGCCAGCAGTTTAGGCCCAAGGAGGAGGAACGGGCAGCCCCAGCATTTT. Encoded protein: CASSLGPRRRNGQPQHF.

Here the CDR3 reads CASSPGGDYGYTF. In DNA, the CDR3 is TGTGCCAGCAGTCCGGGGGGAGACTATGGCTACACCTTC. The V gene is TRBV12-3 or TRBV12-4, the J gene TRBJ1-2; D possibly corresponds to TRBD1 (5 bases). The CDR3 runs 13 residues. V was clipped by 5 bases and J by 3 bases, with 10 bases between them.